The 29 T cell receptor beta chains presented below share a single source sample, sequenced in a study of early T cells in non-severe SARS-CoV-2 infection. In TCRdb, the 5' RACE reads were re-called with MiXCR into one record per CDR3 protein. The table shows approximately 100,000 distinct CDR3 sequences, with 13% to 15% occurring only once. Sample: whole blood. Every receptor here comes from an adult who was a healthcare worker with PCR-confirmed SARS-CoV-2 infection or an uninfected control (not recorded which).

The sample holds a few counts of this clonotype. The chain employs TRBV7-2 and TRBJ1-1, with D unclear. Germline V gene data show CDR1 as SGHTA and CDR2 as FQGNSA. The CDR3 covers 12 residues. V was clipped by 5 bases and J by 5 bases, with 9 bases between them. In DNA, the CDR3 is TGTGCCAGCAGCCCTACGAGAACTGAAGCTTTCTTT. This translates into CASSPTRTEAFF.

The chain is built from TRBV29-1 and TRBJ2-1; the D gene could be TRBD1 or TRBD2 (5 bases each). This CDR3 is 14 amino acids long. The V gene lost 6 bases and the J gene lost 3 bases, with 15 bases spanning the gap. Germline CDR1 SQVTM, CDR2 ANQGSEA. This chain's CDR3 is CSVTGTPNYNEQFF. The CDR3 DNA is TGCAGCGTGACCGGGACCCCGAACTACAATGAGCAGTTCTTC.

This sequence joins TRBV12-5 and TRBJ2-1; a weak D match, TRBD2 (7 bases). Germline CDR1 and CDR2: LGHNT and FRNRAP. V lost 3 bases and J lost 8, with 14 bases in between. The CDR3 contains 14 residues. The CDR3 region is CASGFGGALDEQFF. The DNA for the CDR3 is TGTGCTAGTGGTTTTGGGGGGGCCCTCGATGAGCAGTTCTTC.

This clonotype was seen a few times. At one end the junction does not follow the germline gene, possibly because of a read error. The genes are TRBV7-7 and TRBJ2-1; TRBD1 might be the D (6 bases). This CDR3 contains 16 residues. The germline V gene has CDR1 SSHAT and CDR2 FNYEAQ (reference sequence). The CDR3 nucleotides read TGTGCTAGCAGCTTAGGGGGACCTAGCTCCTACAATGAGCAGTTCTTC. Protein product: CASSLGGPSSYNEQFF.

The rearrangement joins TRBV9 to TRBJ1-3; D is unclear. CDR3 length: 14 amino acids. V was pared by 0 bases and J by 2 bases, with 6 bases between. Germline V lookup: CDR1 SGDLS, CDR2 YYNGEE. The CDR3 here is CASSVEVTGNTIYF. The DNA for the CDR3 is TGTGCCAGCAGCGTAGAAGTTACTGGAAACACCATATATTTT.

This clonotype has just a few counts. The CDR3 spells CASSLTSAEQFF. CDR3 sequence (DNA): TGTGCCAGCAGCCTTACTAGCGCCGAGCAGTTCTTC. This chain links TRBV6-5 with TRBJ2-1, with TRBD2 matching 7 bases. CDR3 length: 12 amino acids. V shed 6 bases, J shed 10 bases, and the junction held 6 bases outside the gene matches. The germline V gene has CDR1 MNHEY and CDR2 SVGAGI.

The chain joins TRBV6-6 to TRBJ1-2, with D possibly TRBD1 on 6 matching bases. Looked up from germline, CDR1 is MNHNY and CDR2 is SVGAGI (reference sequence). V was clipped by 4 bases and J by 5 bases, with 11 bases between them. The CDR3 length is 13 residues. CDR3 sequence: CASSFGQPYGYTF. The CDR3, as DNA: TGTGCCAGCAGTTTCGGACAGCCTTATGGCTACACCTTC.

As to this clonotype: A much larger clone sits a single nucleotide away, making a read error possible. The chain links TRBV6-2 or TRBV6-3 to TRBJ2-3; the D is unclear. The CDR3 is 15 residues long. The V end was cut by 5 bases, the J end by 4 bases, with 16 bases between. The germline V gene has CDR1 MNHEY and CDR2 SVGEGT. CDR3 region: CASSPRVARPDTQYF. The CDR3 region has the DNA TGTGCCAGCAGTCCCCGTGTTGCCAGGCCAGATACGCAGTATTTT.

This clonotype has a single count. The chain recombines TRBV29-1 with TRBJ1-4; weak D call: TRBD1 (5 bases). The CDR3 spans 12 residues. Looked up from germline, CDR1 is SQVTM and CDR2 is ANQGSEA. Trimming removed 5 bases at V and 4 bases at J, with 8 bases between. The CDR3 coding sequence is TGCAGCGTTTCAGGGAGTAATGAAAAACTGTTTTTT. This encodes CSVSGSNEKLFF.

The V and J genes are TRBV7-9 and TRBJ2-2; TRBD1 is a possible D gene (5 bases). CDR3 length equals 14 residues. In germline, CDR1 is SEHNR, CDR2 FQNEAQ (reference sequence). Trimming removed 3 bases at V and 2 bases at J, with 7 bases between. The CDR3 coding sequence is TGTGCCAGCAGCTTTGGGGCTAACACCGGGGAGCTGTTTTTT. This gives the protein CASSFGANTGELFF. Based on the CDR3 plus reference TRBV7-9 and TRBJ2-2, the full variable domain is DTGVSQNPRHKITKRGQNVTFRCDPISEHNRLYWYRQTLGQGPEFLTYFQNEAQLEKSRLLSDRFSAERPKGSFSTLEIQRTEQGDSAMYLCASSFGANTGELFFGEGSRLTVL.

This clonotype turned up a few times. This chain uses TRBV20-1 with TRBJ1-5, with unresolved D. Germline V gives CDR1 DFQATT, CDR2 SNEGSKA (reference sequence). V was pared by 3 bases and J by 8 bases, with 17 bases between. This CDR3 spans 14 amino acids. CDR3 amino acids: CSARGAYLDKPQHF. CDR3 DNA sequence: TGCAGTGCTAGGGGAGCTTACCTCGATAAGCCCCAGCATTTT.

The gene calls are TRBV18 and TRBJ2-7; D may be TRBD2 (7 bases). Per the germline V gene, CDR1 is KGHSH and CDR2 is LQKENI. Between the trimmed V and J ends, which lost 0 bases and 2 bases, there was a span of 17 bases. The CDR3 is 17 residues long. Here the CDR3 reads CASSPPKSRGQTYEQYF. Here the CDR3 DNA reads TGTGCCAGCTCACCACCGAAGTCGCGGGGGCAGACCTACGAGCAGTACTTC.

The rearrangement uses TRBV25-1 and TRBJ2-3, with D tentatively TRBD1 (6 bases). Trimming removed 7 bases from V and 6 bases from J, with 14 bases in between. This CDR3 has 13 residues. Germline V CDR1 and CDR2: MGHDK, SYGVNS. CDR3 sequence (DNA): TGTGCCAGCACTAGGGACAACACGGATACGCAGTATTTT. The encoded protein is CASTRDNTDTQYF.

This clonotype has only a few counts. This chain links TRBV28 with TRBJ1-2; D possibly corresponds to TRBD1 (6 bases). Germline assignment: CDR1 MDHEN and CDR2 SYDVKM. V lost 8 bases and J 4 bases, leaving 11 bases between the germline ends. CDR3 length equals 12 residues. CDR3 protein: CASESTGYGYTF. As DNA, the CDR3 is TGTGCCAGCGAGTCGACAGGCTATGGCTACACCTTC.

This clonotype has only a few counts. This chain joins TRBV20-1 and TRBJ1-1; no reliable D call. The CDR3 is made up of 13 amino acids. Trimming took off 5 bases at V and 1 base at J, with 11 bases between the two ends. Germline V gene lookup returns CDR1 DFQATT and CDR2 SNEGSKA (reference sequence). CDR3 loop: CSAYRVENTEAFF. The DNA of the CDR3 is TGCAGTGCTTACCGGGTGGAGAACACTGAAGCTTTCTTT.

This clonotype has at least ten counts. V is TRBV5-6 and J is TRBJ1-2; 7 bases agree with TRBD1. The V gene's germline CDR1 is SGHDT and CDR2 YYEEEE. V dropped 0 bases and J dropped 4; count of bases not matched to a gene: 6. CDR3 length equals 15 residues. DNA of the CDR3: TGTGCCAGCAGCTTGGCCCAGGGGACAGCCTATGGCTACACCTTC. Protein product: CASSLAQGTAYGYTF. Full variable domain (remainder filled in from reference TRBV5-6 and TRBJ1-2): DAGVTQSPTHLIKTRGQQVTLRCSPKSGHDTVSWYQQALGQGPQFIFQYYEEEERQRGNFPDRFSGHQFPNYSSELNVNALLLGDSALYLCASSLAQGTAYGYTFGSGTRLTVV.

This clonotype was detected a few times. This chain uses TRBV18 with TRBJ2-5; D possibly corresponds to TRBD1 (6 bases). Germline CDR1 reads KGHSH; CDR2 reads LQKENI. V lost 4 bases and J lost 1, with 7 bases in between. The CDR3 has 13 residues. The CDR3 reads CASSRDIQETQYF. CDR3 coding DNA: TGTGCCAGCTCACGGGACATCCAAGAGACCCAGTACTTC.

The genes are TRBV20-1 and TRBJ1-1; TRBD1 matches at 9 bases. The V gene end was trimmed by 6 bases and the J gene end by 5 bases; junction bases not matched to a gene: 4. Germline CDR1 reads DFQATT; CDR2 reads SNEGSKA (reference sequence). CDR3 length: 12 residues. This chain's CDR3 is CSAGTGLTEAFF. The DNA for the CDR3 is TGCAGTGCCGGGACAGGGCTTACTGAAGCTTTCTTT.

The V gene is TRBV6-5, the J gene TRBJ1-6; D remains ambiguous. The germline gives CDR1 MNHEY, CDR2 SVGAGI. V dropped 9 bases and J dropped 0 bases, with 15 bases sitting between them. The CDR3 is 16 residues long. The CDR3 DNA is TGTGCCAGTTTACGACGAGAAAGCTCCTATAATTCACCCCTCCACTTT. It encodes CASLRRESSYNSPLHF.

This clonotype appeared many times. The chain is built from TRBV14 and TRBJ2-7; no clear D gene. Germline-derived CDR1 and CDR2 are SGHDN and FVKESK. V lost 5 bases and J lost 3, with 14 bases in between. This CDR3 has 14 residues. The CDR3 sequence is CASSNWTANYEQYF. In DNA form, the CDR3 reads TGTGCCAGCAGCAATTGGACGGCGAACTACGAGCAGTACTTC. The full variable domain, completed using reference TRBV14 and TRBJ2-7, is EAGVTQFPSHSVIEKGQTVTLRCDPISGHDNLYWYRRVMGKEIKFLLHFVKESKQDESGMPNNRFLAERTGGTYSTLKVQPAELEDSGVYFCASSNWTANYEQYFGPGTRLTVT.

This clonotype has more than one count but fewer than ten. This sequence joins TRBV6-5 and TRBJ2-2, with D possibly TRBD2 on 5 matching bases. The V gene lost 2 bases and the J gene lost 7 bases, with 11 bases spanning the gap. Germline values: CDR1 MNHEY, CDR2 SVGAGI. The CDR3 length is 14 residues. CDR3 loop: CASSYGLVGGELFF. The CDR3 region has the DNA TGTGCCAGCAGTTACGGACTGGTGGGCGGGGAGCTGTTTTTT.

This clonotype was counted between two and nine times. This CDR3 is CASSHLSDRVLGYTF. The CDR3 region has the DNA TGTGCCAGCAGCCATTTGTCGGACAGGGTCCTCGGCTACACCTTC. V usage is TRBV3-1 and J usage is TRBJ1-2; 8 bases map to TRBD1. The V segment lost 3 bases and the J segment 8 bases; nucleotides outside the gene matches: 11. The CDR3 covers 15 residues. CDR1 and CDR2 (germline): LGHDT, YNNKEL (reference sequence).

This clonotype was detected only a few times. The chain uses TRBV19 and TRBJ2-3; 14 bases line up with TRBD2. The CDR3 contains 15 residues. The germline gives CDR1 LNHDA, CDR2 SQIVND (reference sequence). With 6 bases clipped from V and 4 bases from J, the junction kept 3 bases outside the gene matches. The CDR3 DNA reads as TGTGCCAGTAGACCGGGACTAGCGGGGGCAGATACGCAGTATTTT. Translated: CASRPGLAGADTQYF.

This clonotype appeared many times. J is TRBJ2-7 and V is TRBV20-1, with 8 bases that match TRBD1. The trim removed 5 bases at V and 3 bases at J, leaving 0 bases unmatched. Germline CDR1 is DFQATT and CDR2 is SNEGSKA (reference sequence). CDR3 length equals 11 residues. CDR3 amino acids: CSAGTGYEQYF. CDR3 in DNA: TGCAGTGCTGGGACAGGCTACGAGCAGTACTTC.

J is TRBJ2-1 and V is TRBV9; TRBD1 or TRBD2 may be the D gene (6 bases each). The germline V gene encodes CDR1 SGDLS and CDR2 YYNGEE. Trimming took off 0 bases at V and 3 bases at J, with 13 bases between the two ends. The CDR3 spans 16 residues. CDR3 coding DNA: TGTGCCAGCAGCGTAGCCCCGGGGGCGATCTACAATGAGCAGTTCTTC. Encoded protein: CASSVAPGAIYNEQFF.

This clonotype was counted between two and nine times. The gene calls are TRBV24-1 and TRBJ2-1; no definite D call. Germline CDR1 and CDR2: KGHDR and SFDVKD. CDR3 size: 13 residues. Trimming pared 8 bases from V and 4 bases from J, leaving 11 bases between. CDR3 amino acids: CATKGSGYNEQFF. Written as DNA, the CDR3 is TGTGCCACCAAAGGGTCTGGGTACAATGAGCAGTTCTTC.

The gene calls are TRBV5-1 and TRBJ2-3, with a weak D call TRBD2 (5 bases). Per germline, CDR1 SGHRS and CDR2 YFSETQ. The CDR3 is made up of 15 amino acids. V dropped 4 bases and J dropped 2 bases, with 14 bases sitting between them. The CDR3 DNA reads TGCGCCAGCAGCCCGGACTGGGCATCCACAGATACGCAGTATTTT. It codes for CASSPDWASTDTQYF.

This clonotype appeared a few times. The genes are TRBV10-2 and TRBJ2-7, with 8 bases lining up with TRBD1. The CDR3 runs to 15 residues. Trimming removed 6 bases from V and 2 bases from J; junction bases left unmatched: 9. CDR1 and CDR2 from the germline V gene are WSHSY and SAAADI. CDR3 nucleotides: TGCGCCAGCAGGCCAGGGGGCGTGAAGCCCTACGAGCAGTACTTC. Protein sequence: CASRPGGVKPYEQYF.

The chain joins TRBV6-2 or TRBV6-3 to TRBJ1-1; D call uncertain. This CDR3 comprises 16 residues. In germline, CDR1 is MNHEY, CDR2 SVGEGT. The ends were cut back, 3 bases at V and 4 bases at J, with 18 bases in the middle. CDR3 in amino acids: CASSYGLVLKGTEAFF. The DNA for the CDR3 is TGTGCCAGCAGTTATGGCTTGGTCCTGAAAGGCACTGAAGCTTTCTTT.